The 31 T cell receptor beta chains below come from one sample, sequenced in a study of circulating and synovial CD4+ cells in juvenile arthritis (dated by TCRdb to 2013 to 2016). The method behind the library was the immunoSEQ multiplex PCR assay. This immuneACCESS table, as held by TCRdb, lists in-frame sequences with V and J called but not all clones. Of the missing ones, under half trace to an unresolved V gene in checked studies; the others have no known cause. This sample comprises 1,200 or so clones, about 91% of them detected only once. The leading ten clones occupy 10% to 15% of the sample. The sequencing sample was made of HLA-DR+ CD4+ T cells from blood. What this sample's cell subset or site label stands for: circulating pathogenic-like lymphocytes, sorted as HLA-DR+CD14-CD3+CD4+CD25low/- blood T cells. These receptor sequences come from a human patient with juvenile idiopathic arthritis. Some clones in this sample may be carry-over from other donors' samples.

A single count supports this clone. V usage is TRBV20-1 and J usage is TRBJ1-2; the match to TRBD1 covers 7 bases. The CDR3 is made up of 11 amino acids. Germline V lookup: CDR1 DFQATT, CDR2 SNEGSKA (reference sequence). The CDR3 nucleotides are TGCAGCCTTGAACAGGGGTTTGGCTACACCTTC. Translated, it gives CSLEQGFGYTF.

The CDR3 DNA sequence: TGTGCCAGCAGCCCCCTTTACGGGGAGTCCACTGAAGCTTTCTTT. This sequence encodes CASSPLYGESTEAFF. The chain links TRBV7-8 to TRBJ1-1; D is ambiguous. V was shortened by 5 bases and J by 4 bases, with 17 bases between the two germline ends. Germline V CDR1 and CDR2: SGHVS, FQNEAQ. The CDR3 runs 15 residues.

The chain uses TRBV6-5 and TRBJ2-7; 12 positions agree with TRBD1. This CDR3 has 15 amino acids. Germline CDR1 and CDR2: MNHEY and SVGAGI. V was pared by 6 bases and J by 7 bases, with 10 bases of the junction left unmatched. As DNA, the CDR3 is TGTGCCAGCAGCAGAGTCCGGGACAGGGGGCAAGAGCAGTACTTC. It specifies CASSRVRDRGQEQYF.

The rearrangement uses TRBV14 and TRBJ1-4; TRBD1 might be the D (6 bases). The CDR3 is 16 amino acids. The V gene lost 4 bases and the J gene lost 7 bases, with 19 bases spanning the gap. Germline V lookup: CDR1 SGHDN, CDR2 FVKESK. The CDR3 reads CASSLPKSRGSEKLFF. CDR3 nucleotides: TGTGCCAGCAGCCTTCCGAAGAGTAGGGGGAGTGAAAAACTGTTTTTT.

The chain recombines TRBV15 with TRBJ2-7, with 11 bases fitting TRBD1. This CDR3 region has 17 residues. Germline CDR1 and CDR2: LNHNV and YYDKDF (reference sequence). J gave up 0 bases and V 3 bases, and 7 bases lay outside the gene matches. The CDR3 DNA reads as TGTGCCACCAGCAGCGGACAGGGGGCCCTAAGCTCCTACGAGCAGTACTTC. Translation: CATSSGQGALSSYEQYF.

This chain's CDR3 is CASSPLGGNTGELFF. DNA of the CDR3: TGTGCCAGCAGCCCCCTAGGAGGAAACACCGGGGAGCTGTTTTTT. The chain carries TRBV4-2 and TRBJ2-2; a weak D match, TRBD2 (5 bases). Trimming removed 4 bases at V and 2 bases at J, with 11 bases between. Germline V gene lookup returns CDR1 LGHNA and CDR2 YNFKEQ. The length of the CDR3 is 15 residues.

The chain employs TRBV7-8 and TRBJ2-6; 10 positions match TRBD1. Germline V gene sequence: CDR1 SGHVS, CDR2 FQNEAQ. The CDR3 runs to 21 residues. V shed 3 bases, J shed 2 bases, and the junction held 16 bases outside the gene matches. This chain's CDR3 is CASSLTGGFGFMGPGANVLTF. CDR3 sequence (DNA): TGTGCCAGCAGCTTGACAGGGGGCTTTGGGTTCATGGGACCTGGGGCCAACGTCCTGACTTTC.

V gene TRBV30 combines with J gene TRBJ2-3, with 10 positions matching TRBD2. This CDR3 has 16 amino acids. CDR1 GTSNPN and CDR2 SVGIG come from the germline V gene (reference sequence). The V gene end was trimmed by 5 bases and the J gene end by 1 base; junction bases not matched to a gene: 9. The CDR3 bases are TGTGCCTGGGGGGGGTGGCTAGCGGGAGGCACAGATACGCAGTATTTT. Residues: CAWGGWLAGGTDTQYF.

J is TRBJ1-1 and V is TRBV5-1, with unresolved D. V was pared by 0 bases and J by 1 base, with 7 bases between. Germline lookup yields CDR1 SGHRS and CDR2 YFSETQ. The CDR3 contains 14 residues. CDR3 bases: TGCGCCAGCAGCTTGGGAGGGCAGAACACTGAAGCTTTCTTT. Translating gives CASSLGGQNTEAFF.

The gene calls are TRBV6-5 and TRBJ2-7; tentative D call: TRBD2 (6 bases). The CDR3 covers 15 residues. Trimming took 5 bases from V and 6 from J, leaving 20 bases between them. Germline CDR1 is MNHEY and CDR2 is SVGAGI. The CDR3 bases are TGTGCCAGCAGTCCTCGACTGGATTTGGGGGGCGAGCAGTACTTC. As protein: CASSPRLDLGGEQYF.

V gene TRBV9 combines with J gene TRBJ1-2, with a possible D match to TRBD1 (5 bases). The CDR3 is 14 amino acids. The ends were cut back, 2 bases at V and 2 bases at J, with 10 bases in the middle. From germline, CDR1 is SGDLS and CDR2 YYNGEE. This chain's CDR3 is CASSVGAGNYGYTF. The CDR3, as DNA: TGTGCCAGCAGCGTTGGGGCAGGGAACTATGGCTACACCTTC. The variable domain in full, completed from reference TRBV9 and TRBJ1-2, reads DSGVTQTPKHLITATGQRVTLRCSPRSGDLSVYWYQQSLDQGLQFLIQYYNGEERAKGNILERFSAQQFPDLHSELNLSSLELGDSALYFCASSVGAGNYGYTFGSGTRLTVV.

A note on this clone: The junction differs from germline at one of its ends, possibly a read error. The CDR3 sequence: CASSLSQNYNSPLHF. The CDR3 nucleotides read TGTGCCAGCAGCTTATCCCAGAACTATAATTCGCCCCTCCACTTT. The chain joins TRBV7-8 to TRBJ1-6; no firm D call. Germline V CDR1 and CDR2: SGHVS, FQNEAQ. This CDR3 comprises 15 residues.

V is TRBV2 and J is TRBJ1-1; D not certain. Germline CDR1 and CDR2: SNHLY and FYNNEI. The CDR3 extends over 11 amino acids. V was shortened by 4 bases and J by 8 bases, with 8 bases between the two germline ends. CDR3 loop: CASSGPWEAFF. The CDR3, as DNA: TGTGCCAGCAGTGGGCCTTGGGAAGCTTTCTTT.

J is TRBJ1-2 and V is TRBV2; TRBD1 is a possible D gene (6 bases). The germline gives CDR1 SNHLY, CDR2 FYNNEI. CDR3 size: 13 residues. The V end lost 7 bases, the J end lost 6 bases, and 15 bases lay between the germline ends. Written as DNA, the CDR3 is TGTGCCAGCACTCTGGACAGCTCAAATGGCTACACCTTC. Encoded protein: CASTLDSSNGYTF.

The V gene is TRBV2, the J gene TRBJ2-2; 13 bases are a match to TRBD2. Germline V lookup: CDR1 SNHLY, CDR2 FYNNEI. The CDR3 spans 21 residues. V shed 7 bases and J 7 bases; nucleotides not matched to a gene: 24. The CDR3, as DNA: TGTGCCAGCAAGAACCACCCCGGGACTAGCGGGATCCTAGCTGAGGACGGGGAGCTGTTTTTT. It is translated as CASKNHPGTSGILAEDGELFF.

The rearrangement joins TRBV29-1 to TRBJ2-7, with 10 bases matching TRBD1. The length of the CDR3 is 13 residues. The V and J ends lost 4 bases and 7 bases, in that order; junction bases with no gene match: 7. Looked up from germline, CDR1 is SQVTM and CDR2 is ANQGSEA. The CDR3 sequence: CSVGGQGVGEQYF. In DNA, the CDR3 is TGCAGCGTTGGAGGACAGGGGGTAGGAGAGCAGTACTTC.

V and J are TRBV30 and TRBJ2-7; 9 positions agree with TRBD2. This CDR3 contains 17 residues. J was trimmed by 3 bases and V by 0 bases; bases with no gene match: 12. Per germline, CDR1 GTSNPN and CDR2 SVGIG (reference sequence). CDR3 loop: CAWSVRPSGILLYEQYF. The CDR3 bases are TGTGCCTGGAGTGTACGGCCTAGCGGGATCCTACTCTACGAGCAGTACTTC.

This clone was seen only once. The chain is built from TRBV2 and TRBJ2-3; no reliable D call. The CDR3 has 14 amino acids. The V gene lost 3 bases and the J gene lost 1 base, with 8 bases spanning the gap. CDR1 and CDR2 (germline): SNHLY, FYNNEI. CDR3: CASSDSAGTDTQYF. CDR3 coding DNA: TGTGCCAGCAGTGACAGCGCAGGCACAGATACGCAGTATTTT.

This clone was counted once. CDR3 bases: TGTGCCAGTAGTATAGGTGGCGGATACCAAGAGACCCAGTACTTC. Its protein is CASSIGGGYQETQYF. The gene calls are TRBV19 and TRBJ2-5; D is unclear. Deletions cut 1 base from V and 0 bases from J, with 9 bases between. Germline V gene lookup returns CDR1 LNHDA and CDR2 SQIVND (reference sequence). This CDR3 spans 15 amino acids.

The gene calls are TRBV6-5 and TRBJ1-2; D unresolved. CDR3 length equals 10 residues. The ends were cut back, 10 bases at V and 3 bases at J, with 6 bases in the middle. Germline loops: CDR1 MNHEY, CDR2 SVGAGI. As DNA, the CDR3 is TGTGCCACCTTTGACTATGGCTACACCTTC. Translated, it gives CATFDYGYTF.

J is TRBJ2-2 and V is TRBV5-4; 10 nucleotides align to TRBD2. With 4 bases clipped from V and 1 base from J, the junction kept 4 bases outside the gene matches. There are 16 residues in the CDR3. Germline CDR1 is SGHNT and CDR2 is YYREEE (reference sequence). DNA of the CDR3: TGTGCCAGCAGCGGAGGACTAGCGGAGAACACCGGGGAGCTGTTTTTT. Its translation is CASSGGLAENTGELFF. The full variable domain, completed using reference TRBV5-4 and TRBJ2-2, is ETGVTQSPTHLIKTRGQQVTLRCSSQSGHNTVSWYQQALGQGPQFIFQYYREEENGRGNFPPRFSGLQFPNYSSELNVNALELDDSALYLCASSGGLAENTGELFFGEGSRLTVL.

The V and J genes are TRBV18 and TRBJ1-4; D remains ambiguous. Between the trimmed V and J ends, which lost 4 bases and 5 bases, there was a span of 5 bases. Germline loops: CDR1 KGHSH, CDR2 LQKENI. CDR3 length: 12 residues. Here the CDR3 DNA reads TGTGCCAGCTCACGAGAGAATGAAAAACTGTTTTTT. Residues: CASSRENEKLFF. The variable domain in full, with the rest retrieved from reference TRBV18 and TRBJ1-4, is NAGVMQNPRHLVRRRGQEARLRCSPMKGHSHVYWYRQLPEEGLKFMVYLQKENIIDESGMPKERFSAEFPKEGPSILRIQQVVRGDSAAYFCASSRENEKLFFGSGTQLSVL.

Concerning this clone: The junction does not match germline at one end; this may be a read error. The rearrangement joins TRBV2 to TRBJ1-1; the D gene is possibly TRBD1 (6 bases). This CDR3 region has 10 residues. From germline, CDR1 is SNHLY and CDR2 FYNNEI. The DNA for the CDR3 is TGTGCCGGGGCGGGGGGCAAACCCAAGTTT. Translated: CAGAGGKPKF.

The chain combines TRBV6-5 with TRBJ2-7; weak D call: TRBD1 (7 bases). Germline-derived CDR1 and CDR2 are MNHEY and SVGAGI. The CDR3 totals 15 residues. V lost 2 bases, J lost 2 bases, and 13 bases lay in between. The CDR3 DNA reads TGTGCCAGCAGTTACATTCAGGGGGGCACCTACGAGCAGTACTTC. Its protein is CASSYIQGGTYEQYF.

The J gene is TRBJ1-5, the V gene TRBV27, with 7 bases identical to TRBD1. The CDR3 spans 12 residues. V dropped 4 bases and J dropped 6; count of bases not matched to a gene: 0. Germline CDR1 is MNHEY and CDR2 is SMNVEV (reference sequence). CDR3 in amino acids: CASSYRGQPQHF. The CDR3 DNA is TGTGCCAGCAGTTACAGGGGTCAGCCCCAGCATTTT.

The V call is TRBV7-2, the J call TRBJ2-1; TRBD2 agrees at 8 bases. Unmatched junction bases numbered 6, after V lost 2 bases and J lost 9 bases. Germline lookup yields CDR1 SGHTA and CDR2 FQGNSA. This CDR3 contains 14 residues. This CDR3 is CASSLSLSGSEQFF. The CDR3 DNA reads TGTGCCAGCAGCTTATCATTGAGCGGGAGTGAGCAGTTCTTC.

This clone has more than one count but fewer than ten. V and J are TRBV19 and TRBJ2-6, with 11 bases that match TRBD1. Trimming removed 7 bases from V and 2 bases from J; junction bases left unmatched: 7. This CDR3 is built from 17 residues. Germline V gene data show CDR1 as LNHDA and CDR2 as SQIVND (reference sequence). Written as DNA, the CDR3 is TGTGCCAGTATTGCGGGACAGGGGGGGGCTGGGGCCAACGTCCTGACTTTC. This translates into CASIAGQGGAGANVLTF.

This chain links TRBV30 with TRBJ1-1; 7 nucleotides agree with TRBD1. V shed 0 bases and J 6 bases; nucleotides not matched to a gene: 1. The CDR3 loop spans 12 amino acids. Germline V gene sequence: CDR1 GTSNPN, CDR2 SVGIG (reference sequence). Written as DNA, the CDR3 is TGTGCCTGGAGTGTAGGGACAGCTGAAGCTTTCTTT. Translation: CAWSVGTAEAFF. The entire variable domain, with the rest obtained from reference TRBV30 and TRBJ1-1, is as follows: SQTIHQWPATLVQPVGSPLSLECTVEGTSNPNLYWYRQAAGRGLQLLFYSVGIGQISSEVPQNLSASRPQDRQFILSSKKLLLSDSGFYLCAWSVGTAEAFFGQGTRLTVV.

This sequence joins TRBV5-6 and TRBJ2-1, with D possibly matching TRBD2 (6 bases). V lost 0 bases to trimming and J lost 9 bases, with 7 bases between them. Germline CDR1 is SGHDT and CDR2 is YYEEEE. The CDR3 length is 12 residues. The CDR3 DNA follows: TGTGCCAGCAGCTTGGCCGGGGGTGAGCAGTTCTTC. This gives the protein CASSLAGGEQFF. The full variable domain, rest sourced from reference TRBV5-6 and TRBJ2-1, is DAGVTQSPTHLIKTRGQQVTLRCSPKSGHDTVSWYQQALGQGPQFIFQYYEEEERQRGNFPDRFSGHQFPNYSSELNVNALLLGDSALYLCASSLAGGEQFFGPGTRLTVL.

V and J are TRBV27 and TRBJ1-1; D is uncertain. The V and J ends lost 5 bases and 1 base respectively, with 8 bases between them. The CDR3 extends over 13 amino acids. CDR1 MNHEY and CDR2 SMNVEV come from the germline V gene (reference sequence). For the CDR3, the DNA is TGTGCCAGCAGTCAACGGGGGAACACTGAAGCTTTCTTT. Its translation: CASSQRGNTEAFF.

This clone was counted a single time. The same CDR3 arises from other DNA sequences in this sample as well. This chain joins TRBV6-1 and TRBJ1-1; possibly TRBD1 for D (5 bases). Germline loops: CDR1 MNHNS, CDR2 SASEGT. CDR3 length equals 12 residues. Trimming pared 7 bases from V and 4 bases from J, leaving 10 bases between. The CDR3 DNA reads as TGTGCCAGCAAAAGGGGAGGCACTGAAGCTTTCTTT. Translated: CASKRGGTEAFF.